These 23 T cell receptor beta chains were all obtained from the same sample, sequenced in a study of memory CD4+ T cells and cytomegalovirus serostatus (dated by TCRdb to the late 2010s). Receptor amplification or capture employed the immunoSEQ multiplex PCR assay. TCRdb mirrors the immuneACCESS table, restricted to in-frame sequences. Some clones are absent from its copies; in checked studies, under half trace to an unresolved V gene, and the reason for the others is unknown. The sample table contains tens of thousands of clones; only one count was recorded for under 80% of them. The ten largest account for around 0.83% of the sample. Single viable CD3+CD4+CD8-CD45RO+ cells were sorted as memory CD4+ T cells on a FACSAria II. Sequencing used memory CD4+ T cells from blood. All receptors derive from an adult in good health and CMV-seronegative.

By frequency in the sample, this clone is medium-sized (0.01 to 0.1%). This rearrangement joins TRBV20-1 to TRBJ2-7; tentative D call: TRBD2 (5 bases). The CDR3 contains 11 residues. The ends were cut back, 3 bases at V and 5 bases at J, with 8 bases in the middle. Germline V lookup: CDR1 DFQATT, CDR2 SNEGSKA (reference sequence). The CDR3: CSARHGDEQYF. CDR3 bases: TGCAGTGCTAGGCACGGGGACGAGCAGTACTTC.

The rearrangement links TRBV19 to TRBJ2-5; possible D gene TRBD2, 5 bases. Germline V lookup: CDR1 LNHDA, CDR2 SQIVND (reference sequence). Trimming took off 6 bases at V and 5 bases at J, with 13 bases between the two ends. CDR3 size: 13 residues. The CDR3 spells CASSWRVDETQYF. In DNA, the CDR3 is TGTGCCAGTAGCTGGCGGGTTGACGAGACCCAGTACTTC.

The rearrangement links TRBV6-5 to TRBJ2-1; 10 bases map to TRBD2. The CDR3 has 15 residues. Germline trimming cut 0 bases from V and 9 bases from J; bases unmatched to any gene: 5. Germline lookup yields CDR1 MNHEY and CDR2 SVGAGI. The CDR3 DNA is TGTGCCAGCAGTTACTCGTCTAGCGGGGGTGGTGAGCAGTTCTTC. Protein: CASSYSSSGGGEQFF.

This chain uses TRBV5-1 with TRBJ1-1, with TRBD1 identical over 7 bases. CDR1 and CDR2 from the germline V gene are SGHRS and YFSETQ. The V segment lost 6 bases and the J segment 4 bases; nucleotides outside the gene matches: 9. The CDR3 length is 14 residues. CDR3 sequence (DNA): TGCGCCAGCACTGAATACCAGGGGGGCACTGAAGCTTTCTTT. It yields the protein CASTEYQGGTEAFF.

This clone came up a few times. The chain recombines TRBV7-2 with TRBJ1-2; D unclear. CDR1 and CDR2 from the germline V gene are SGHTA and FQGNSA. This CDR3 has 12 residues. Trimming took 1 base from V and 7 from J, leaving 7 bases between them. The CDR3 here is CASSLDGVGYTF. The DNA for the CDR3 is TGTGCCAGCAGCTTAGATGGGGTTGGCTACACCTTC.

The V call is TRBV6-1, the J call TRBJ2-7, with 9 bases fitting TRBD1. V lost 4 bases, J lost 2 bases, and 9 bases stayed unmatched. The CDR3 spans 16 residues. Germline V gene data show CDR1 as MNHNS and CDR2 as SASEGT. The CDR3 is CASSAPAGTGTYEQYF. CDR3 in DNA: TGTGCCAGCAGTGCCCCAGCCGGGACAGGGACCTACGAGCAGTACTTC.

This clone is categorized as medium-sized. This sequence joins TRBV30 and TRBJ1-6, with a weak D call TRBD1 (6 bases). The V gene lost 6 bases and the J gene lost 0 bases, with 9 bases spanning the gap. CDR3 length equals 14 residues. Germline lookup yields CDR1 GTSNPN and CDR2 SVGIG (reference sequence). Written as DNA, the CDR3 is TGTGCCTGTACAGGGAGCTCCTATAATTCACCCCTCCACTTT. It is translated as CACTGSSYNSPLHF.

This clone was recorded once. The genes are TRBV2 and TRBJ2-7; 8 bases map to TRBD1. Germline V gene sequence: CDR1 SNHLY, CDR2 FYNNEI. The CDR3 consists of 14 residues. V lost 10 bases, J lost 6 bases, and 14 bases stayed unmatched. The CDR3 protein is CATELTGVKGEQYF. The CDR3 DNA reads as TGTGCCACAGAATTGACAGGGGTTAAGGGCGAGCAGTACTTC.

The chain employs TRBV19 and TRBJ1-5; D gene unclear. Germline CDR1 is LNHDA and CDR2 is SQIVND (reference sequence). This CDR3 is 15 amino acids long. Trimming removed 3 bases at V and 0 bases at J, with 9 bases between. The CDR3 protein is CASSITGGSNQPQHF. CDR3 in DNA: TGTGCCAGTAGTATTACGGGAGGTAGCAATCAGCCCCAGCATTTT.

The gene calls are TRBV7-2 and TRBJ1-6, with 7 bases matching TRBD1. This CDR3 region has 13 residues. Per the germline V gene, CDR1 is SGHTA and CDR2 is FQGNSA. Losses at the gene ends were 5 bases for V and 9 bases for J; bases not matched to a gene: 4. CDR3 in DNA: TGTGCCAGCAGCCTATGGACAGGTTCACCCCTCCACTTT. Its translation is CASSLWTGSPLHF.

This clone was recorded once. The chain recombines TRBV7-9 with TRBJ1-2, with a possible D match to TRBD1 (5 bases). Germline assignment: CDR1 SEHNR and CDR2 FQNEAQ (reference sequence). The V end lost 2 bases, the J end lost 4 bases, and 14 bases lay between the germline ends. The CDR3 consists of 15 residues. This CDR3 reads CASSLRVGALYGYTF. The CDR3, as DNA: TGTGCCAGCAGCTTAAGAGTTGGGGCTCTCTATGGCTACACCTTC.

This clone has a single count. The chain links TRBV4-3 to TRBJ2-7; 8 bases align to TRBD1. V was pared by 1 base and J by 2 bases, with 4 bases of the junction left unmatched. Germline CDR1 is LGHNA and CDR2 is YSLEER. The CDR3 contains 15 residues. The CDR3 loop reads CASSQATTGAYEQYF. CDR3 DNA sequence: TGCGCCAGCAGCCAAGCAACGACAGGGGCCTACGAGCAGTACTTC.

The chain employs TRBV28 and TRBJ1-3; D uncertain. In germline, CDR1 is MDHEN, CDR2 SYDVKM. Between the trimmed V and J ends, which lost 6 bases and 0 bases, there was a span of 15 bases. The CDR3 totals 16 residues. In DNA, the CDR3 is TGTGCCAGCAGGGGAGACGGGCCGTTCTCTGGAAACACCATATATTTT. Amino acids: CASRGDGPFSGNTIYF.

The rearrangement links TRBV27 to TRBJ1-1; 7 bases agree with TRBD1. In germline, CDR1 is MNHEY, CDR2 SMNVEV (reference sequence). The J segment lost 2 bases and the V segment lost 4 bases, leaving 7 bases of the junction unmatched. CDR3 size: 15 residues. The CDR3 sequence is CASSSRYRGNTEAFF. The CDR3 nucleotides read TGTGCCAGCAGTTCACGCTACAGGGGAAACACTGAAGCTTTCTTT.

This clone turned up a few times. The chain recombines TRBV5-5 with TRBJ1-1; D not certain. CDR3 length equals 13 residues. Germline V gives CDR1 SGHKS, CDR2 YYEKEE (reference sequence). Trimming cost V 0 bases and J 5 bases, with 8 bases left between them. The CDR3 nucleotides are TGTGCCAGCAGCTTGGAGAAGAGGACTGAAGCTTTCTTT. Translating it yields CASSLEKRTEAFF.

V gene TRBV2 combines with J gene TRBJ2-3; tentative D call: TRBD2 (6 bases). V gave up 6 bases and J gave up 2 bases, with 12 bases separating them. Germline V gives CDR1 SNHLY, CDR2 FYNNEI. This CDR3 contains 14 residues. The DNA for the CDR3 is TGTGCCAGCAGGGTACGGGGGATCACAGATACGCAGTATTTT. This codes for CASRVRGITDTQYF.

The chain combines TRBV6-6 with TRBJ2-7, with 7 bases identical to TRBD1. Germline-derived CDR1 and CDR2 are MNHNY and SVGAGI (reference sequence). CDR3 length: 16 amino acids. Trimming at V came to 5 bases and at J to 3 bases, leaving 13 bases not matched to a gene. The CDR3 DNA reads as TGTGCCAGCAGTCAGAAAACAACAGGGGCCTACTACGAGCAGTACTTC. The encoded protein is CASSQKTTGAYYEQYF.

V and J are TRBV6-5 and TRBJ2-7; 8 positions agree with TRBD2. Germline values: CDR1 MNHEY, CDR2 SVGAGI. The CDR3 consists of 15 residues. Trimming removed 0 bases from V and 5 bases from J; junction bases left unmatched: 6. The CDR3 DNA reads as TGTGCCAGCAGTTACTCGAGAGCGGGGGAGAACGAGCAGTACTTC. Protein product: CASSYSRAGENEQYF.

The V call is TRBV19, the J call TRBJ1-1; the D is unclear. This CDR3 is 13 amino acids long. V shed 8 bases and J shed 4 bases, with 14 bases lying between them. Germline V lookup: CDR1 LNHDA, CDR2 SQIVND (reference sequence). Here the CDR3 DNA reads TGTGCCAGTGCATGGGGAAGGACCACTGAAGCTTTCTTT. It specifies CASAWGRTTEAFF.

The chain joins TRBV7-2 to TRBJ2-2; D ambiguous. The CDR3 runs to 13 residues. Germline V gene data show CDR1 as SGHTA and CDR2 as FQGNSA. The V end was cut by 1 base, the J end by 7 bases, with 7 bases between. Here the CDR3 reads CASSLDSHGELFF. In DNA, the CDR3 is TGTGCCAGCAGCTTAGACAGTCACGGGGAGCTGTTTTTT.

This chain uses TRBV7-9 with TRBJ2-5; 7 nucleotides align to TRBD1. Germline assignment: CDR1 SEHNR and CDR2 FQNEAQ (reference sequence). V was pared by 4 bases and J by 5 bases, with 7 bases of the junction left unmatched. The CDR3 spans 14 residues. The CDR3 is CASSSQGGSETQYF. CDR3 DNA sequence: TGTGCCAGCAGCTCCCAAGGGGGCTCGGAGACCCAGTACTTC.

The chain has TRBV27 and TRBJ2-1; D possibly corresponds to TRBD1 (5 bases). Per germline, CDR1 MNHEY and CDR2 SMNVEV (reference sequence). Trimming took 10 bases from V and 7 from J, leaving 17 bases between them. The length of the CDR3 is 13 residues. In DNA form, the CDR3 reads TGTGCCACCTCCAGGGCCCTCGCGAATGAGCAGTTCTTC. Protein: CATSRALANEQFF.

The J gene is TRBJ2-7, the V gene TRBV7-8; no definite D call. The CDR3 loop spans 14 amino acids. Trimming removed 8 bases at V and 3 bases at J, with 17 bases between. Germline V lookup: CDR1 SGHVS, CDR2 FQNEAQ. CDR3 amino acids: CASSNSPRSYEQYF. The CDR3 nucleotides read TGTGCCAGCTCAAACAGCCCTAGAAGCTACGAGCAGTACTTC.